One and the same sample provided the 19 T cell receptor beta chains below, sequenced in a study of blood T cells in healthy people across ages. With a J-beta primer mix and a sample-barcoded 5' primer, a second PCR ran 7 to 11 cycles. In TCRdb, the 5' RACE reads were re-called with MiXCR into one record per CDR3 protein. Among a few hundred thousand distinct CDR3 sequences listed, roughly a quarter were seen once. What was sequenced was blood. These receptors came from a woman in her 70s in good health.

The table lists this clonotype with many counts. CDR3 amino acids: CASKFNSVRETQYF. The CDR3 DNA is TGTGCCAGCAAATTCAATAGCGTCCGTGAAACCCAGTACTTC. The rearrangement uses TRBV7-8 and TRBJ2-5, with a tentative D call TRBD2 (5 bases). Trimming left V 7 bases short and J 8 bases short, with 20 bases between. There are 14 residues in the CDR3. Germline V lookup: CDR1 SGHVS, CDR2 FQNEAQ.

This clonotype occurred once. This sequence joins TRBV20-1 and TRBJ2-1; TRBD2 matches at 10 bases. The trim removed 5 bases at V and 9 bases at J, leaving 16 bases unmatched. The CDR3 contains 16 residues. Germline values: CDR1 DFQATT, CDR2 SNEGSKA (reference sequence). The CDR3 loop is CSAGGPERGGGTEQFF. The CDR3 DNA is TGCAGTGCTGGCGGCCCAGAGCGGGGGGGAGGTACTGAGCAGTTCTTC.

This chain connects TRBV14 to TRBJ2-7, with 8 bases fitting TRBD2. From germline, CDR1 is SGHDN and CDR2 FVKESK. The CDR3 contains 14 residues. Germline trimming cut 4 bases from V and 5 bases from J; bases unmatched to any gene: 7. Here the CDR3 reads CASSLSGSRHEQYF. In DNA, the CDR3 is TGTGCCAGCAGCCTAAGCGGGAGTAGGCACGAGCAGTACTTC.

This clonotype has only a few counts. CDR3 residues: CASSQDSASADNEQFF. In DNA form, the CDR3 reads TGCGCCAGCAGCCAAGATTCGGCTAGCGCCGACAATGAGCAGTTCTTC. V and J are TRBV4-1 and TRBJ2-1, with D perhaps matching TRBD2 (6 bases). CDR3 length: 16 amino acids. V was cut by 0 bases and J by 5 bases, with 14 bases left in between. The V gene's germline CDR1 is MGHRA and CDR2 YSYEKL.

The chain uses TRBV29-1 and TRBJ2-1; possibly TRBD1 for D (6 bases). Trimming took 2 bases from V and 7 from J, leaving 12 bases between them. The CDR3 has 13 amino acids. In germline, CDR1 is SQVTM, CDR2 ANQGSEA. The CDR3 protein is CSVESGQPNEQFF. The CDR3 coding sequence is TGCAGCGTTGAATCGGGACAACCAAATGAGCAGTTCTTC.

The rearrangement links TRBV7-3 to TRBJ2-3; D is perhaps TRBD2 (5 bases). This CDR3 has 15 amino acids. Trimming shortened V by 0 bases and J by 1 base, and 8 bases separated the two germline ends. Germline CDR1 is SGHTA and CDR2 is FQGTGA. The CDR3 DNA is TGTGCCAGCAGCTTAACTGGTAGCGGCACAGATACGCAGTATTTT. It codes for CASSLTGSGTDTQYF.

The table lists this clonotype with many counts. The chain employs TRBV12-3 or TRBV12-4 and TRBJ2-6; TRBD2 matches 10 bases. V trimming: 2 bases; J trimming: 2 bases; junction bases outside the gene matches: 3. There are 17 residues in the CDR3. Written as DNA, the CDR3 is TGTGCCAGCAGTTTAAGGCTAGCGGGAGCTGGGGCCAACGTCCTGACTTTC. This encodes CASSLRLAGAGANVLTF.

To note about this clonotype: An end of the junction differs from the germline gene, which may be a read error. The chain employs TRBV11-2 and TRBJ2-3; TRBD2 agrees at 10 bases. The CDR3 consists of 17 residues. CDR1 is SGHAT, CDR2 FQNNGV, per germline. The CDR3 sequence: CASSLAQREGRTDTRYF. The CDR3 DNA follows: TGTGCCAGCAGCTTAGCCCAGCGGGAGGGCAGGACAGATACGCGGTATTTT.

This clonotype has a handful of counts. The V and J genes are TRBV11-2 and TRBJ1-5, with a tentative D call TRBD1 (5 bases). The CDR3 has 16 amino acids. CDR1 and CDR2 (germline): SGHAT, FQNNGV. Deletions cut 1 base from V and 6 bases from J, with 16 bases between. In DNA, the CDR3 is TGTGCCAGCAGCTTAGGGGCAGGGAGCTCCCTTCAGCCCCAGCATTTT. This codes for CASSLGAGSSLQPQHF.

This chain connects TRBV20-1 to TRBJ2-1; 9 bases line up with TRBD2. The CDR3 length is 17 residues. V lost 1 base and J lost 6; bases outside the gene matches: 13. Germline lookup yields CDR1 DFQATT and CDR2 SNEGSKA (reference sequence). CDR3 DNA: TGCAGTGCTAGAGTATCGGCTCTGGCGGGAGGGCGCAATGAGCAGTTCTTC. Translated: CSARVSALAGGRNEQFF.

The chain couples TRBV6-1 to TRBJ1-2; the match to TRBD1 covers 10 bases. This CDR3 spans 14 amino acids. J gave up 7 bases and V 4 bases, and 6 bases lay outside the gene matches. Germline V gene data show CDR1 as MNHNS and CDR2 as SASEGT. The CDR3 sequence is CASSGRDRGAGYTF. In DNA form, the CDR3 reads TGTGCCAGCAGTGGTCGGGACAGGGGTGCTGGCTACACCTTC.

This clonotype has just one count. The V call is TRBV6-5, the J call TRBJ1-2, with D perhaps TRBD1 (5 bases). The length of the CDR3 is 16 residues. Germline assignment: CDR1 MNHEY and CDR2 SVGAGI. Trimming took off 1 base at V and 5 bases at J, with 17 bases between the two ends. CDR3 DNA: TGTGCCAGCAGTTACTGGGGCACCGGGACGAATTATGGCTACACCTTC. It translates to CASSYWGTGTNYGYTF.

This sequence joins TRBV20-1 and TRBJ2-7; tentatively, D is TRBD2 (5 bases). The germline CDR1 and CDR2 sequences are DFQATT and SNEGSKA (reference sequence). V dropped 1 base and J dropped 0 bases, with 13 bases sitting between them. The CDR3 spans 15 residues. Written as DNA, the CDR3 is TGCAGTGCTAGAGTTGGAGGTTGGGGCTCCTACGAGCAGTACTTC. This codes for CSARVGGWGSYEQYF.

This clonotype was observed a handful of times. The J gene is TRBJ2-3, the V gene TRBV20-1; D may be TRBD1 (6 bases). The germline V gene encodes CDR1 DFQATT and CDR2 SNEGSKA (reference sequence). Deletions cut 1 base from V and 3 bases from J, with 14 bases between. CDR3 length equals 15 residues. CDR3 sequence reads: CSARVRRGSTDTQYF. The CDR3 DNA reads TGCAGTGCTAGAGTGCGCAGGGGTTCAACAGATACGCAGTATTTT.

The chain employs TRBV18 and TRBJ1-1, with 7 bases that match TRBD1. Germline loops: CDR1 KGHSH, CDR2 LQKENI. The CDR3 covers 17 residues. The J segment lost 3 bases and the V segment lost 2 bases, leaving 12 bases of the junction unmatched. The CDR3 reads CASSPSLSTGRDTEAFF. CDR3 bases: TGTGCCAGCTCACCATCCCTTTCGACAGGGAGGGACACTGAAGCTTTCTTT.

The J gene is TRBJ1-5, the V gene TRBV28, with D hard to call. V dropped 2 bases and J dropped 5 bases, with 13 bases sitting between them. Germline V gene sequence: CDR1 MDHEN, CDR2 SYDVKM. The CDR3 extends over 15 amino acids. The CDR3 nucleotides read TGTGCCAGCAGTTTAGCGCTCGGAGGACATCAGCCCCAGCATTTT. This sequence encodes CASSLALGGHQPQHF.

This clonotype showed up just a few times. The chain links TRBV20-1 to TRBJ1-2; D gene unclear. From germline, CDR1 is DFQATT and CDR2 SNEGSKA (reference sequence). This CDR3 is 17 amino acids long. The V end lost 0 bases, the J end lost 0 bases, and 17 bases lay between the germline ends. Here the CDR3 DNA reads TGCAGTGCTAGAGATATGAGAGGGATCCGAGCTAACTATGGCTACACCTTC. It encodes CSARDMRGIRANYGYTF.

The rearrangement uses TRBV4-1 and TRBJ1-6, with a tentative D call TRBD1 (5 bases). The CDR3 covers 14 residues. The germline V gene has CDR1 MGHRA and CDR2 YSYEKL. V lost 5 bases and J lost 7, with 12 bases in between. CDR3 amino acids: CASSWDRLNSPLHF. Written as DNA, the CDR3 is TGCGCCAGCAGCTGGGACCGATTAAATTCACCCCTCCACTTT.

This clonotype was recorded many times. V usage is TRBV3-1 and J usage is TRBJ2-7; D gene unclear. The germline CDR1 and CDR2 sequences are LGHDT and YNNKEL (reference sequence). V dropped 5 bases and J dropped 6 bases, with 14 bases sitting between them. The CDR3 is made up of 13 amino acids. CDR3 loop: CASSYPGRSEQYF. The CDR3 DNA sequence: TGTGCCAGCAGCTACCCAGGACGGAGCGAGCAGTACTTC.